Described below is a single TCR beta chain sequence and its context. The sample holds one count of this clone. Its antigen specificity is not known. No much larger clone exists at a distance of one base, and base qualities are not known. This specimen belongs to a study of cytomegalovirus exposure and HLA in healthy donors (TCRdb year 2017). About the investigation overall: An earlier analysis of some 500 of the donors reported approximately 270 Gb of sequence data and approximately 110 million unique TCR beta sequences from some 180 million T cells. An early release that covered around 590 HLA-typed donors contained 250 to 350 gigabases of sequencing data and 75 million to 100 million unique TCR sequences. Among the roughly 430 genotyped donors, around 79% belonged to the genetic ancestry cluster associated with self-reported Caucasian donors. The study aimed to test whether cataloging public T cell receptors could reveal signatures of past pathogen exposure. The study profiled the T cell repertoires of hundreds of subjects by immunosequencing and related them to cytomegalovirus serostatus. Besides the first cohort of 550 to 750 subjects, a separate validation cohort made up of over 100 different subjects was used. The study combined high-throughput TCR immunosequencing, statistical association of individual TCRs with disease status, and machine learning to predict cytomegalovirus infection status. A later analysis re-examined previously published TCR beta repertoires from around 670 donors and added high-resolution HLA genotyping to investigate patterns of TCR occurrence. In the later analysis, no new phenotypic data were used to find candidate immune exposures; instead, reliance was placed on TCR beta sequences and their occurrence across donors. In an earlier analysis of more than 550 of the donors, high-throughput TCR beta sequencing was used to judge whether each TCR beta V gene segment behaved as functional or pseudogenic. Donor age, sex, ethnicity and CMV serostatus were compiled alongside the repertoire data. A later genetic analysis took genome-wide SNP genotypes for about 65% of the roughly 670 donors and used that subset as a discovery cohort. Every discovery cohort repertoire had been produced on one sequencing platform. HLA typing included class I and class II loci at four-digit resolution. Typing coverage differed by locus: A, B, C, DRB1 and DQB1 were typed in roughly 629-630 donors, DQA1 in about 510, DPA1 in roughly 590, and DPB1 in approximately 450. A few DR-DQ haplotypes were treated as single units for association and clustering because of strong linkage in the cohort. Among roughly 400 genotyped donors of the cohort, an average of roughly 230,000 unique TCR beta nucleotide sequences was sequenced per donor, of which 15% to 20% were non-productive.

The study at large found these results: The presence/absence analyses assumed that sequencing depth was roughly uniform across donors, and that assumption may not be true. An earlier analysis of around 600 of the donors showed that most TCR beta V segments appeared in productive rearrangements either about 87% or about 30% of the time, which broadly matched IMGT annotations. A further reported finding was that TCR beta sequences accurately predicted the HLA-A and HLA-B alleles for most subjects in the first cohort. HLA typing was unavailable for some donors at each locus, so association tests used only the typed subset. Some IMGT-functional V segments, including TRBV6-2 and TRBV6-3, could not be told apart with the 87-base-pair reads, so those segments were excluded. In vitro tests confirmed that a few of the cytomegalovirus-associated TCR beta chains recognize cytomegalovirus antigens. According to a later genetic analysis, donors in an Asian-associated ancestry cluster had fewer N-insertions in productive TCRs than the approximately 650-donor mean. According to a later analysis, parvovirus B19, influenza, CMV and Epstein-Barr virus appeared linked to several top co-occurrence clusters. Correlated functional status among segregating V segments might be attributable to linkage disequilibrium, but an unknown experimental factor could not be ruled out. Cytomegalovirus status was reported to be diagnosed by the classifier with high specificity and sensitivity in both the original and validation cohorts. A group of highly shared sequence variants was considered likely to be a technical artifact of the sequencing pipeline. A later analysis found that most CMV-associated TCR beta chains appeared HLA-restricted, with HLA associations seemingly driven largely by CMV exposure. In a later analysis, HLA-associated TCR beta chains were found to be more clonally expanded and to have lower generation probabilities than equally common non-associated chains. Because counts were too low, seventeen rarely observed V segments, including chromosome 9 orphons, were left out of the earlier analysis of 587 of the donors. Specific HLA alleles were associated with 15,000 to 20,000 TCR beta sequences at a false discovery rate of 0.05 in a later analysis. In the study, some 180 TCR beta chains were listed as associated with cytomegalovirus. Immune exposure information for the cohort was limited to CMV serostatus. An association between a missense DCLRE1C variant and V-gene and J-gene trimming of TCR beta chains was found in a later genetic analysis and replicated in an independent cohort. Assigning TCR associations to individual alleles was difficult when HLA alleles, especially DR and DQ, strongly co-occurred. While some public TCRs were present in many individuals, most TCR sequences turned up only very rarely across donors. In this cohort, only TCR beta chains were sequenced, and detectable features were limited by the absence of alpha or paired-chain data. A later analysis found that TCR association rates varied across HLA loci, with DRB1 alleles showing the most associated TCRs and HLA-C alleles the fewest. The authors suggested that the approach could potentially be generalized to other disease states and immunological phenotypes.

The method behind the library was the immunoSEQ multiplex PCR assay. For the multiplex PCR, a mixture combining 60 forward primers for TCR Vbeta segments and 13 reverse primers for TCR Jbeta segments was used. Amplification of the CDR3 region of rearranged TCR beta genes was performed with a multiplex PCR assay on genomic DNA. The Illumina HiSeq System was used to sequence the amplified TCR beta libraries as 87-base-pair reads. The authors processed their data as follows. In a later analysis, 70 million to 95 million unique TCR beta chains were counted across the roughly 670 repertoires, and approximately 9.9 million of these chains were shared by at least two donors. To remove PCR and sequencing errors, raw reads were error-corrected and collapsed into unique sequences using a nearest-neighbor algorithm that merged closely related sequences. To assign V, D and J gene segments, CDR3 sequences were aligned to IMGT reference sequences. For a sequence to be retained, a match of at least six nucleotides to both a V gene segment and a J gene segment was required. Rearrangements were called productive when the CDR3 lacked stop codons and stayed in frame with V and J; all others were non-productive. Following IMGT convention, CDR3 was defined as the stretch from the second conserved V-encoded cysteine to the conserved J-encoded phenylalanine. Sequences without an unambiguous match to a single V gene segment were excluded from the earlier analysis of several hundred of the donors. An earlier analysis of fewer than 750 of the donors classified V segments as functional when productive rearrangements were above 56.7% and as segregating when the standard deviation between donors was above 5%. A statistical classification framework was built for diagnosing cytomegalovirus status from the catalog of TCR beta chain sequences. In a later analysis, V and J genes were assigned by comparing TCR nucleotide sequences against IMGT/GENE-DB human TR gene sequences. A later analysis assigned CDR3 sequences and most-parsimonious VDJ recombination scenarios with the TCRdist pipeline. A later analysis defined each TCR beta chain by its CDR3 amino acid sequence plus V-gene family, and excluded reads lacking a unique V-gene family. In a later analysis, nearly 600 highly shared, low-generation-probability nucleotide sequences were removed to address suspected cross-contamination and a sequencing artifact. In a later analysis, a clonal expansion index was calculated for each public chain from normalized within-repertoire ranks of inferred template counts. In a later analysis, generation probabilities were computed with a VDJ recombination model fitted to out-of-frame rearrangements, and the resulting probabilities were checked against IGoR. Hypergeometric tests were used in a later analysis to score TCR-TCR, TCR-HLA and TCR-CMV co-occurrence, with a repertoire-size bias correction applied to the TCR pairs. In a later analysis, false discovery rates were estimated by permuting HLA or CMV assignments 20 times. In a later analysis, co-occurring TCRs were grouped using DBSCAN, with TCRdist sequence similarity added in when clustering inside HLA-allele-positive subsets. Repertoires with fewer than 30,000 or more than 120,000 public chains were left out of co-occurrence clustering, as were four to six repertoires with anomalous nucleotide sharing. This is the immuneACCESS table as TCRdb keeps it, with only in-frame sequences that have V and J called. A part of the clones is gone; compared with another copy, unresolved V genes explain less than half, and the rest is unexplained. V and J calls and clone size are copied from that table; D and trimming were computed from the DNA. The sample has about 82,000 clones on record, around three fifths of them singletons. The ten largest clones represent 15% of the sample.

Ends trimmed: V by 0 bases, J by 5 bases; bases unmatched to a gene: 4. From its cysteine to its phenylalanine, the CDR3 spans 14 amino acids. Only CDR3 DNA remains: 42 bases, in frame from the first base. The germline V gene provides CDR1 SGHDT and CDR2 YYEEEE. The cohort was made up of about 610 healthy bone marrow donors. Cohort members were all nominally healthy when sampled, although unrecorded immune exposures were likely present. The donor was CMV seropositive and belonged to the group of 250 to 300 seropositive cohort members. Every donor gave a peripheral blood sample, and the peripheral blood mononuclear cells from that sample were used for TCR beta sequencing. Genomic DNA extraction from the blood cell samples was performed with the Qiagen DNeasy Blood Extraction Kit.

The chain was built from TRBV5-6 and TRBJ2-5; 7 middle bases align to TRBD1. The receptor comes from a woman aged 40-49 years in good health and CMV-seropositive. Sequences were obtained from PBMCs. The nucleotide sequence reads as follows: TGTGCCAGCAGCTTGGAGAGGGGGCAGGAGACCCAGTACTTC. It is translated as CASSLERGQETQYF.